This paragraph covers one T cell receptor (beta chain) sequence. Sequencing was performed with immunoSEQ multiplex PCR; in TCRdb, only in-frame clones are kept and a portion is missing. The table lists hundreds of thousands of clones, about 90% of them singletons. This specimen comes from a study of blood T cell repertoires in COVID-19. The CDR3 sequence is 18 residues long. J gave up 0 bases and V 2 bases, and 6 bases lay outside the gene matches. The V gene's germline CDR1 is LGHDT and CDR2 YNNKEL (reference sequence). The chain has TRBV3-1 (or the pseudogene TRBV3-2) and TRBJ1-4; TRBD1 agrees at 10 bases. Sample: peripheral blood. The receptor was derived from a man aged 55 to 69 with COVID-19, enrolled during active disease. The CDR3 is CASSQPGQGTSTNEKLFF. As DNA, the CDR3 is TGTGCCAGCAGCCAACCGGGACAGGGGACCTCAACTAATGAAAAACTGTTTTTT.